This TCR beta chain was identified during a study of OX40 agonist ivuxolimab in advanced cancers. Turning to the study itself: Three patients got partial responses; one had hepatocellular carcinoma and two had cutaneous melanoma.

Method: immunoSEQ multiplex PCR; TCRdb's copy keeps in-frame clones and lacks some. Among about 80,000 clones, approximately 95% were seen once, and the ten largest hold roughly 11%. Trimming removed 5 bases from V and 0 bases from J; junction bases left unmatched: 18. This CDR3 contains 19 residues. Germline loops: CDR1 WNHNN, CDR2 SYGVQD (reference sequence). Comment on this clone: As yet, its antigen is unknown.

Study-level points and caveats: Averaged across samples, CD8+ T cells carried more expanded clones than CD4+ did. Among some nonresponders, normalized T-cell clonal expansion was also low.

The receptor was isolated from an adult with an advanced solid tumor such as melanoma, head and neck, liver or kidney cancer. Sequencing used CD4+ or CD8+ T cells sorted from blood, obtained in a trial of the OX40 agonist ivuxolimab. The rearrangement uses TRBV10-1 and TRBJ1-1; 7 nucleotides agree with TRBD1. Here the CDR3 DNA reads TGCGCCAGCAGTTATCACCCCATAAAACAGACAGGGTTGAACACTGAAGCTTTCTTT. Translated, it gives CASSYHPIKQTGLNTEAFF.